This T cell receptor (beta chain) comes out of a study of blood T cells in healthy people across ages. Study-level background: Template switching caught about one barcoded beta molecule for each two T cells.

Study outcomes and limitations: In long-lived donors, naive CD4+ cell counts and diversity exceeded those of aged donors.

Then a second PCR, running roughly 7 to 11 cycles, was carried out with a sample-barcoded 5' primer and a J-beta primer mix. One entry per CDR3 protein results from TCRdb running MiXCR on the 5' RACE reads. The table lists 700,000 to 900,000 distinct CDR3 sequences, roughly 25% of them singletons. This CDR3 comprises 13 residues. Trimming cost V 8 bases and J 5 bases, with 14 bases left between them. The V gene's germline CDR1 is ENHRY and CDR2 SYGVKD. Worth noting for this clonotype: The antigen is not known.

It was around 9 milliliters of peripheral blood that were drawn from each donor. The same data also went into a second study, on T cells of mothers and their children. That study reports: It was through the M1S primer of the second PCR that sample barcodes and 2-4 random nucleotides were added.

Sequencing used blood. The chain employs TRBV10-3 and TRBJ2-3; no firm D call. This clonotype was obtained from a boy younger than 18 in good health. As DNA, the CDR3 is TGTGCCATCGGAGCAGTAGCTGGAGATACGCAGTATTTT. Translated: CAIGAVAGDTQYF.